Given below is one T cell receptor (beta chain) in context. Germline values: CDR1 SGHVS, CDR2 FQNEAQ. Trimming removed 10 bases from V and 4 bases from J, with 25 bases in between. This CDR3 comprises 16 residues. These data originate in a study of blood T cell repertoires in COVID-19. As for the study in general: In each case, the material was cDNA or gDNA derived from T cells, B-cell-depleted T cells, or PBMCs.

Methods used by the authors: Cell counts per sample came from amplifying reference gene primers. The method was immunoSEQ multiplex PCR; TCRdb's version includes in-frame clones alone and lacks a portion of them. Clonal size and the V and J genes are those of that table, whereas D and trimming came from the DNA. The sample has 100,000 to 150,000 clones; less than 90% are singletons. Enrollees, 18 to 89 years old, lived in approximately 25 US areas. The TCR was taken from a woman in her twenties or thirties who had recovered from COVID-19. The sequenced material came from PBMCs or T cells enriched from blood (not recorded which). The chain carries TRBV7-8 and TRBJ2-5, with a tentative D call TRBD2 (6 bases). This CDR3 is CATRAGRWMSRETQYF. The CDR3 bases are TGTGCCACCAGGGCGGGAAGATGGATGTCGCGAGAGACCCAGTACTTC.